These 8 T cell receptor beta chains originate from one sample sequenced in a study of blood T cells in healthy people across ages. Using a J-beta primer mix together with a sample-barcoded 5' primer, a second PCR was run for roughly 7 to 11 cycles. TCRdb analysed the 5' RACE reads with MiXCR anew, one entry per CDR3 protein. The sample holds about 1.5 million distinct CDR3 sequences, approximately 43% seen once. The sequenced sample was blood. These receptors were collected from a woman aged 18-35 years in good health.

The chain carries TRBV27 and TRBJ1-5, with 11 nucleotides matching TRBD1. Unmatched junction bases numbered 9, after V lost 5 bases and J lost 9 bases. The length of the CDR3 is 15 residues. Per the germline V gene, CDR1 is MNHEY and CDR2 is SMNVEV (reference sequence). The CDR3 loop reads CASSARTGGASPQHF. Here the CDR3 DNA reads TGTGCCAGCAGTGCCAGGACAGGGGGCGCGTCGCCCCAGCATTTT.

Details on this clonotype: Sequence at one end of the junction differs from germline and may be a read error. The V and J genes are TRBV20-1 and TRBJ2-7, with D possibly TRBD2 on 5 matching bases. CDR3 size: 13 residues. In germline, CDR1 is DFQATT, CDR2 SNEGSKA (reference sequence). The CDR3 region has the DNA TGCAGTGCTACTCGGGAAGGCCCCTACGAGCGGTACTTC. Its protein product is CSATREGPYERYF.

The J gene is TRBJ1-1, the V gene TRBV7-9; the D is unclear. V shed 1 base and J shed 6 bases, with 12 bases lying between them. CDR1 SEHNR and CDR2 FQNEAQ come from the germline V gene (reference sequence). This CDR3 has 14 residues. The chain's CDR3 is CASSLVLGDPEAFF. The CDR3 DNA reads TGTGCCAGCAGCTTAGTACTGGGAGACCCTGAAGCTTTCTTT.

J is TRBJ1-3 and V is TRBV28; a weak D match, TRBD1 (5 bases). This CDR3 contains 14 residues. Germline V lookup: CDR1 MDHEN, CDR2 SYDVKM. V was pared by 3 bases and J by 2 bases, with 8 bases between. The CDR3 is CASSFSGAGNTIYF. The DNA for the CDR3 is TGTGCCAGCAGTTTTTCGGGGGCTGGAAACACCATATATTTT.

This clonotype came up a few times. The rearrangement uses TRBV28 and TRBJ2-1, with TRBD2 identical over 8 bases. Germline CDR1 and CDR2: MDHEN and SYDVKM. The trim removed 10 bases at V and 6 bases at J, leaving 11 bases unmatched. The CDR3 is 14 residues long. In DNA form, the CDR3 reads TGTGCCATACAGCGGGGGTGGACGACCAATGAGCAGTTCTTC. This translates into CAIQRGWTTNEQFF.

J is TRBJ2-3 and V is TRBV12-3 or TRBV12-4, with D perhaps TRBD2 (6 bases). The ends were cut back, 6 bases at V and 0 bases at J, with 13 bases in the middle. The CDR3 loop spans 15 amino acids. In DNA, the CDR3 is TGTGCCAGCAGCTGGGGGGTTACTAGCACAGATACGCAGTATTTT. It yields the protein CASSWGVTSTDTQYF.

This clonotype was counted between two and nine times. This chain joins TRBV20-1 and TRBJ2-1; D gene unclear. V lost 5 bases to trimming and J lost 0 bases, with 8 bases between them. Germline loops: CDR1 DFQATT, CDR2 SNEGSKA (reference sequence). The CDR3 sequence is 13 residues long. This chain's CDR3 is CSAQTRSYNEQFF. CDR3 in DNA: TGCAGTGCTCAGACCCGCTCCTACAATGAGCAGTTCTTC.

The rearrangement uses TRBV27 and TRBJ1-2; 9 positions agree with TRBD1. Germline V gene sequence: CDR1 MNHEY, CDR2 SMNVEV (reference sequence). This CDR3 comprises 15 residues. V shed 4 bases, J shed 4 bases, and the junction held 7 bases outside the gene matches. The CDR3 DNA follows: TGTGCCAGCAGTTCAGGGGACAGGGTGAGCTATGGCTACACCTTC. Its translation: CASSSGDRVSYGYTF.